This record covers a single T cell receptor beta chain. In the study's own analysis: Amplification of reference gene primers provided the estimated nucleated cell counts. Method: immunoSEQ multiplex PCR; TCRdb's copy keeps in-frame clones and lacks some. The DNA gave D and trimming, while V, J and clone size come from that table. The repertoire holds roughly 230,000 clones, with around 91% as singletons. The data stem from a study of blood T cell repertoires in COVID-19. The wider study: COVID-19 samples collected from the United States, Italy and Spain covered acute and convalescent phases.

V shed 8 bases and J shed 0 bases, with 7 bases lying between them. The CDR3 consists of 12 residues. CDR1 SEHNR and CDR2 FQNEAQ come from the germline V gene (reference sequence). The V and J genes are TRBV7-9 and TRBJ1-2; D gene ambiguous. Sample: peripheral blood. The clonotype comes from a woman aged 60-75 years with COVID-19, enrolled during active disease. The CDR3, as DNA: TGTGCCAGCTCCCCGTCTAACTATGGCTACACCTTC. Residues: CASSPSNYGYTF.